A single sample gave rise to the 32 T cell receptor beta chains below, sequenced in a study of shared clonotypes between healthy human individuals (dated by TCRdb to 2018 to 2021). Libraries were made using the immunoSEQ multiplex PCR assay. TCRdb took over this immuneACCESS table, retaining in-frame rearrangements with V and J assigned. Such tables are incomplete; in checked studies, under half of the missing clones stem from an unresolved V gene, and the remainder is unexplained. The sample has 950,000 to 1,100,000 clones on record, approximately 68% of them singletons. The ten top clones hold about 1.5% of the sample. The sample was memory CD4+ T cells sorted from blood. Explained via the paper, the cell subset or site label denotes: CD45RA-negative fraction. Receptor source: a man aged 18-30 years in good health.

The J gene is TRBJ2-1, the V gene TRBV18; perhaps TRBD1 as D (5 bases). This CDR3 contains 14 residues. Germline V lookup: CDR1 KGHSH, CDR2 LQKENI. The ends were cut back, 3 bases at V and 3 bases at J, with 9 bases in the middle. The CDR3 nucleotides are TGTGCCAGCTCACCCTCAGGGATCTACAATGAGCAGTTCTTC. Translated: CASSPSGIYNEQFF. The complete variable domain, with remaining parts taken from reference TRBV18 and TRBJ2-1, reads NAGVMQNPRHLVRRRGQEARLRCSPMKGHSHVYWYRQLPEEGLKFMVYLQKENIIDESGMPKERFSAEFPKEGPSILRIQQVVRGDSAAYFCASSPSGIYNEQFFGPGTRLTVL.

This clone was seen a handful of times. The same CDR3 also results from other DNA sequences found in this sample. The V gene is TRBV18, the J gene TRBJ2-5; D unclear. This CDR3 spans 13 amino acids. CDR1 is KGHSH, CDR2 LQKENI, per germline. V lost 2 bases, J lost 2 bases, and 6 bases lay in between. CDR3 in amino acids: CASSPGPQETQYF. The CDR3 DNA reads as TGTGCCAGCTCACCAGGACCTCAAGAGACCCAGTACTTC.

This clone was counted at least ten times. V usage is TRBV20-1 and J usage is TRBJ1-6, with 7 bases matching TRBD1. Trimming at V came to 7 bases and at J to 8 bases, leaving 2 bases not matched to a gene. CDR1 DFQATT and CDR2 SNEGSKA come from the germline V gene (reference sequence). This CDR3 comprises 11 residues. CDR3 sequence reads: CSGQGDSPLHF. The CDR3 nucleotides read TGCAGTGGGCAGGGGGATTCACCCCTCCACTTT.

The chain employs TRBV28 and TRBJ2-7; 10 bases match TRBD1. This CDR3 contains 15 residues. V was pared by 4 bases and J by 5 bases, with 8 bases of the junction left unmatched. Germline CDR1 is MDHEN and CDR2 is SYDVKM. CDR3 sequence: CASSSPGQGTNEQYF. The DNA of the CDR3 is TGTGCCAGCAGTTCCCCGGGACAGGGGACAAACGAGCAGTACTTC.

This sequence joins TRBV6-1 and TRBJ1-5; 7 bases fit TRBD1. The germline V gene has CDR1 MNHNS and CDR2 SASEGT. The V segment lost 4 bases and the J segment 0 bases; nucleotides outside the gene matches: 3. The CDR3 is 15 amino acids. DNA of the CDR3: TGTGCCAGCAGTGTGACAGGGTATAGCAATCAGCCCCAGCATTTT. The encoded protein is CASSVTGYSNQPQHF.

The rearrangement joins TRBV5-1 to TRBJ1-1; possibly TRBD1 for D (5 bases). Trimming took off 4 bases at V and 0 bases at J, with 16 bases between the two ends. The CDR3 is 16 amino acids. CDR1 and CDR2 from the germline V gene are SGHRS and YFSETQ. In nucleotides, the CDR3 is TGCGCCAGCAGCCGAGAGGGGAACCAAATGAACACTGAAGCTTTCTTT. Amino acids: CASSREGNQMNTEAFF.

The chain recombines TRBV15 with TRBJ1-6; D unresolved. This CDR3 is built from 15 residues. V lost 1 base and J lost 5, with 9 bases in between. Germline lookup yields CDR1 LNHNV and CDR2 YYDKDF (reference sequence). The CDR3 coding sequence is TGTGCCACCAGCAGAGGGACCGACGATAATTCACCCCTCCACTTT. Protein sequence: CATSRGTDDNSPLHF.

The rearrangement uses TRBV5-1 and TRBJ1-1; 11 nucleotides match TRBD1. The CDR3 has 15 residues. V shed 3 bases, J shed 4 bases, and the junction held 5 bases outside the gene matches. Germline V gene data show CDR1 as SGHRS and CDR2 as YFSETQ. CDR3 amino acids: CASSSWTGGGTEAFF. CDR3 nucleotides: TGCGCCAGCAGCTCATGGACAGGGGGCGGCACTGAAGCTTTCTTT.

About this clone itself: A read error is possible here, since a much larger clone lies one base away. The chain employs TRBV30 and TRBJ2-7; D is possibly TRBD1 or TRBD2 (5 bases each). Germline values: CDR1 GTSNPN, CDR2 SVGIG (reference sequence). V dropped 3 bases and J dropped 4 bases, with 16 bases sitting between them. This CDR3 is 14 amino acids long. CDR3 sequence reads: CAWRPGTQGYEQYF. CDR3 nucleotide sequence: TGTGCCTGGAGGCCCGGGACCCAGGGATACGAGCAGTACTTC.

This clone was seen ten or more times. The chain recombines TRBV12-5 with TRBJ2-1, with 10 bases fitting TRBD1. CDR1 LGHNT and CDR2 FRNRAP come from the germline V gene. Trimming at V came to 6 bases and at J to 3 bases, leaving 5 bases not matched to a gene. The CDR3 has 15 amino acids. DNA of the CDR3: TGTGCTAGTGGCTTCGACAGGGGGCTCTACAATGAGCAGTTCTTC. As protein: CASGFDRGLYNEQFF.

The CDR3, as DNA: TGTGCCAGCAGGGGGCTAGCGCCAGATACGCAGTATTTT. Amino acids: CASRGLAPDTQYF. This chain connects TRBV6-6 to TRBJ2-3; a weak D match, TRBD2 (6 bases). The length of the CDR3 is 13 residues. Germline CDR1 reads MNHNY; CDR2 reads SVGAGI (reference sequence). Trimming removed 6 bases from V and 4 bases from J, with 11 bases in between.

The chain uses TRBV14 and TRBJ1-3; tentative D call: TRBD1 (6 bases). This CDR3 has 19 amino acids. V shed 4 bases and J shed 0 bases, with 22 bases lying between them. In germline, CDR1 is SGHDN, CDR2 FVKESK. The CDR3 nucleotides read TGTGCCAGCAGCCGCAAGTATGTAGGACAGAGGAGCTCTGGAAACACCATATATTTT. Translated: CASSRKYVGQRSSGNTIYF.

The CDR3 nucleotides are TGTGCCAGCAGTAGACAGGCGTCTAACTATGGCTACACCTTC. Translation gives CASSRQASNYGYTF. The chain employs TRBV6-5 and TRBJ1-2; D perhaps matches TRBD1 (6 bases). The CDR3 consists of 14 residues. Germline CDR1 MNHEY, CDR2 SVGAGI. Trimming pared 5 bases from V and 0 bases from J, leaving 10 bases between.

This clone has only one observation. This sequence joins TRBV5-1 and TRBJ2-6; D uncertain. Germline CDR1 SGHRS, CDR2 YFSETQ. The V gene lost 5 bases and the J gene lost 2 bases, with 17 bases spanning the gap. This CDR3 comprises 17 residues. The CDR3 coding sequence is TGCGCCAGCAGGCCCTCGACACCGTTACCTGGGGCCAACGTCCTGACTTTC. Translated, it gives CASRPSTPLPGANVLTF.

The CDR3 coding sequence is TGTGCCAGCTCACCACCCGGGTACTCTCGGGAGACCCAGTACTTC. Protein sequence: CASSPPGYSRETQYF. The genes are TRBV18 and TRBJ2-5, with D uncertain. V gave up 0 bases and J gave up 5 bases, with 13 bases separating them. The V gene's germline CDR1 is KGHSH and CDR2 LQKENI. This CDR3 has 15 amino acids.

The V call is TRBV13, the J call TRBJ2-3; the D is unclear. This CDR3 has 16 amino acids. Germline V CDR1 and CDR2: PRHDT, FYEKMQ (reference sequence). V lost 3 bases and J 0 bases, leaving 13 bases between the germline ends. The CDR3 spells CASSLSGALSTDTQYF. The CDR3 coding sequence is TGTGCCAGCAGCTTGTCGGGCGCCCTTAGCACAGATACGCAGTATTTT.

This clone was detected only once. V gene TRBV7-8 combines with J gene TRBJ2-1; TRBD1 might be the D (6 bases). Trimming took 6 bases from V and 7 from J, leaving 13 bases between them. From germline, CDR1 is SGHVS and CDR2 FQNEAQ. The CDR3 loop spans 13 amino acids. The CDR3 spells CASRVAQGNEQFF. The CDR3 region has the DNA TGTGCCAGCAGGGTCGCTCAGGGGAATGAGCAGTTCTTC.

This clone was counted only a few times. The gene calls are TRBV5-1 and TRBJ2-1; D gene unclear. The CDR3 has 14 amino acids. V shed 2 bases and J shed 3 bases, with 9 bases lying between them. CDR1 is SGHRS and CDR2 is YFSETQ in the germline V gene. The CDR3 DNA reads TGCGCCAGCAGCTTTGGGGTTCGCTACAATGAGCAGTTCTTC. Its protein is CASSFGVRYNEQFF.

The gene calls are TRBV6-1 and TRBJ2-3; D is possibly TRBD1 or TRBD2 (5 bases each). The CDR3 has 13 residues. In germline, CDR1 is MNHNS, CDR2 SASEGT. Between the trimmed V and J ends, which lost 4 bases and 7 bases, there was a span of 12 bases. CDR3 coding DNA: TGTGCCAGCAGTGGCCCGGGGCAGTATACGCAGTATTTT. Translated, it gives CASSGPGQYTQYF.

This clone was picked up many times. V gene TRBV27 combines with J gene TRBJ1-6; D not resolved. The V end lost 4 bases, the J end lost 4 bases, and 11 bases lay between the germline ends. The CDR3 runs to 15 residues. CDR1 MNHEY and CDR2 SMNVEV come from the germline V gene (reference sequence). The CDR3 protein is CASSSQGGYNSPLHF. The CDR3 coding sequence is TGTGCCAGCAGTTCCCAAGGTGGTTATAATTCACCCCTCCACTTT.

The rearrangement links TRBV6-6 to TRBJ2-7; the match to TRBD1 covers 9 bases. V shed 8 bases, J shed 6 bases, and the junction held 8 bases outside the gene matches. CDR3 size: 13 residues. In germline, CDR1 is MNHNY, CDR2 SVGAGI (reference sequence). DNA for the CDR3: TGTGCCAGCGGAACCGGGACAGGGTCCGAGCAGTACTTC. Translation gives CASGTGTGSEQYF.

This chain uses TRBV28 with TRBJ1-1; possible D gene TRBD1, 5 bases. Trimming removed 1 base at V and 9 bases at J, with 12 bases between. Germline V gene data show CDR1 as MDHEN and CDR2 as SYDVKM. The length of the CDR3 is 13 residues. The CDR3 nucleotides read TGTGCCAGCAGTTTATCGGGACCGGGCAAAGCTTTCTTT. Amino acid sequence: CASSLSGPGKAFF.

This clone showed up just a few times. This chain uses TRBV5-1 with TRBJ1-5, with D possibly matching TRBD1 (6 bases). This CDR3 is 16 amino acids long. V lost 0 bases, J lost 7 bases, and 17 bases lay in between. In germline, CDR1 is SGHRS, CDR2 YFSETQ. The CDR3 DNA follows: TGCGCCAGCAGCTTGGACGCGCAGGGGAGCGGACAGCCCCAGCATTTT. It is translated as CASSLDAQGSGQPQHF.

This chain uses TRBV7-2 with TRBJ2-7; a weak D match, TRBD2 (5 bases). This CDR3 region has 15 residues. Between the trimmed V and J ends, which lost 5 bases and 2 bases, there was a span of 16 bases. Germline V gene sequence: CDR1 SGHTA, CDR2 FQGNSA. The CDR3 reads CASSPLGANTYEQYF. CDR3 DNA: TGTGCCAGCAGCCCCCTGGGAGCCAACACCTACGAGCAGTACTTC.

The CDR3 loop is CASSVSGTLNSPLHF. The CDR3 DNA reads as TGTGCCAGCAGCGTCTCCGGGACACTAAATTCACCCCTCCACTTT. The chain couples TRBV6-1 to TRBJ1-6, with TRBD1 as a possible D gene (6 bases). The CDR3 loop spans 15 amino acids. Germline V CDR1 and CDR2: MNHNS, SASEGT. V was clipped by 6 bases and J by 7 bases, with 16 bases between them.

As to this clone: Other DNA variants within this sample encode the same CDR3. The chain recombines TRBV7-8 with TRBJ2-5; TRBD2 agrees at 7 bases. This CDR3 is 14 amino acids long. Germline CDR1 reads SGHVS; CDR2 reads FQNEAQ. Germline trimming cut 5 bases from V and 3 bases from J; bases unmatched to any gene: 6. This CDR3 is CASSLRGGEETQYF. DNA of the CDR3: TGTGCCAGCAGCCTTCGGGGAGGGGAAGAGACCCAGTACTTC.

This clone showed up just a few times. The CDR3 here is CASSLGTGPGQPQHF. The CDR3 DNA is TGTGCCAGCAGCTTGGGCACAGGGCCTGGTCAGCCCCAGCATTTT. The gene calls are TRBV5-4 and TRBJ1-5, with D tentatively TRBD1 (6 bases). The CDR3 covers 15 residues. V lost 0 bases and J lost 6, with 13 bases in between. CDR1 is SGHNT and CDR2 is YYREEE in the germline V gene (reference sequence).

This clone was picked up a small number of times. The gene calls are TRBV19 and TRBJ2-1; unclear D gene. Per the germline V gene, CDR1 is LNHDA and CDR2 is SQIVND (reference sequence). The V end was cut by 7 bases, the J end by 0 bases, with 10 bases between. The CDR3 contains 14 residues. CDR3 bases: TGTGCCAGTACTTCCTTGAGCTCCTACAATGAGCAGTTCTTC. Protein: CASTSLSSYNEQFF.

There are a few counts of this clone. The chain carries TRBV29-1 and TRBJ2-7, with 7 bases lining up with TRBD2. With V trimmed by 6 bases and J by 12 bases, 11 bases remained unmatched. This CDR3 contains 11 residues. Germline-derived CDR1 and CDR2 are SQVTM and ANQGSEA. CDR3 in amino acids: CSVAMSGIAYF. The CDR3 region has the DNA TGCAGCGTGGCGATGAGCGGGATTGCGTACTTC.

The table lists this clone with a few counts. Germline and junction disagree at one end, which may indicate a read error. This chain connects TRBV25-1 to TRBJ2-1; unclear D gene. This CDR3 comprises 12 residues. Per the germline V gene, CDR1 is MGHDK and CDR2 is SYGVNS. The CDR3 protein is CASRPSSNEQFF. The CDR3 DNA reads TGTGCCAGCAGGCCCTCCTCCAATGAGCAGTTCTTC.

In this sample, this clone turned up once. The chain joins TRBV4-2 to TRBJ2-5, with TRBD2 identical over 14 bases. The CDR3 is 16 residues long. Germline V gene sequence: CDR1 LGHNA, CDR2 YNFKEQ. V lost 5 bases, J lost 6 bases, and 8 bases stayed unmatched. The CDR3 DNA sequence: TGTGCCAGCAGCGATGAGACTAGCGGGGGGGCAAAGACCCAGTACTTC. It encodes CASSDETSGGAKTQYF.

J is TRBJ1-6 and V is TRBV27, with TRBD1 matching over 7 bases. With 2 bases clipped from V and 5 bases from J, the junction kept 9 bases outside the gene matches. Germline loops: CDR1 MNHEY, CDR2 SMNVEV (reference sequence). The CDR3 is made up of 17 amino acids. Here the CDR3 reads CASSLRGGQGDNSPLHF. The CDR3 DNA reads TGTGCCAGCAGTTTAAGGGGGGGGCAGGGGGATAATTCACCCCTCCACTTT.